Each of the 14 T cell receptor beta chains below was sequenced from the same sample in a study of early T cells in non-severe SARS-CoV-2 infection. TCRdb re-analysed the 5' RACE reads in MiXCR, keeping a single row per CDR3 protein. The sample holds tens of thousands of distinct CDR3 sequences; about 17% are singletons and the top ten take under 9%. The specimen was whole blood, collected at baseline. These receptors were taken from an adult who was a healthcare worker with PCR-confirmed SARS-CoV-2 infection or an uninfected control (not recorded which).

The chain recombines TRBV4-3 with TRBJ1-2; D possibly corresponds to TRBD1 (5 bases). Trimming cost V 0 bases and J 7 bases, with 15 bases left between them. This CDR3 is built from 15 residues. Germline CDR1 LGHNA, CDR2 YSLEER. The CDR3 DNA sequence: TGCGCCAGCAGCCAAGACGGGGCGGCAGGGCCTGGCTACACCTTC. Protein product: CASSQDGAAGPGYTF.

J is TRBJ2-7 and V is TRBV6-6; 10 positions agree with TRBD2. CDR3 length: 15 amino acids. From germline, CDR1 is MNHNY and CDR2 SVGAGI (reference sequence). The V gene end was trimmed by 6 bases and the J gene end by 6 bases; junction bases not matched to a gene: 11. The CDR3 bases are TGTGCCAGCAGAAGGACAGGGACTAGCGTTTCCGAGCAGTACTTC. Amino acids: CASRRTGTSVSEQYF.

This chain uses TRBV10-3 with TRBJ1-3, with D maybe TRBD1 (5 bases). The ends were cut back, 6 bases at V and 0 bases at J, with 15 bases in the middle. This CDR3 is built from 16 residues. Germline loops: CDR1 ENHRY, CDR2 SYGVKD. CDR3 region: CAIRQTPGLSGNTIYF. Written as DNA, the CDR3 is TGTGCCATCAGGCAAACCCCAGGGCTCTCTGGAAACACCATATATTTT.

The CDR3 here is CASSLETIFTGNQETQYF. The CDR3 bases are TGTGCCAGCAGCTTAGAGACTATCTTCACAGGGAACCAAGAGACCCAGTACTTC. The J gene is TRBJ2-5, the V gene TRBV11-2, with a possible D match to TRBD1 (6 bases). The CDR3 extends over 18 amino acids. From germline, CDR1 is SGHAT and CDR2 FQNNGV. The ends were cut back, 0 bases at V and 0 bases at J, with 17 bases in the middle.

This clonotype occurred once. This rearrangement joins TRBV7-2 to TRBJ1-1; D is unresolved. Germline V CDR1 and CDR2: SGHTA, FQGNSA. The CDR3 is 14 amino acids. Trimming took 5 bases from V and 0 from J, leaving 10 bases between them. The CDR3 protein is CASSVESLNTEAFF. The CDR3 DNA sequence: TGTGCCAGCAGCGTCGAAAGTTTGAACACTGAAGCTTTCTTT. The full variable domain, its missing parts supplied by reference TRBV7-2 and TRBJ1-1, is GAGVSQSPSNKVTEKGKDVELRCDPISGHTALYWYRQSLGQGLEFLIYFQGNSAPDKSGLPSDRFSAERTGGSVSTLTIQRTQQEDSAVYLCASSVESLNTEAFFGQGTRLTVV.

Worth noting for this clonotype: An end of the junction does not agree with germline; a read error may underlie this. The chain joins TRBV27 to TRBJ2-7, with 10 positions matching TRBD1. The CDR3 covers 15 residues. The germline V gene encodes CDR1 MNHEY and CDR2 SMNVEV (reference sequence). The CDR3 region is CAGSLMTGGYDEQYF. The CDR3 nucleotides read TGTGCCGGCAGTTTAATGACAGGGGGCTACGACGAGCAGTACTTC.

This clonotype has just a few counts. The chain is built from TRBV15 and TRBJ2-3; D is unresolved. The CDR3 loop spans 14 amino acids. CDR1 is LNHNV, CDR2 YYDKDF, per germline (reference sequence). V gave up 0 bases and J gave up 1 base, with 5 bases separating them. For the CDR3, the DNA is TGTGCCACCAGCAGAGATCGGGGCACAGATACGCAGTATTTT. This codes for CATSRDRGTDTQYF.

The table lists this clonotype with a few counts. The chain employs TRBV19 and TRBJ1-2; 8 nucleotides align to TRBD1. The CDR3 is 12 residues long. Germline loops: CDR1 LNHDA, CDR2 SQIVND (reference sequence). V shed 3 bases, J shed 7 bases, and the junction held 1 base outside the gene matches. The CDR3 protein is CASSIGTGGYTF. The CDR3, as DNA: TGTGCCAGTAGTATCGGGACAGGTGGCTACACCTTC. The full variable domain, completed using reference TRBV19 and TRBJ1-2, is DGGITQSPKYLFRKEGQNVTLSCEQNLNHDAMYWYRQDPGQGLRLIYYSQIVNDFQKGDIAEGYSVSREKKESFPLTVTSAQKNPTAFYLCASSIGTGGYTFGSGTRLTVV.

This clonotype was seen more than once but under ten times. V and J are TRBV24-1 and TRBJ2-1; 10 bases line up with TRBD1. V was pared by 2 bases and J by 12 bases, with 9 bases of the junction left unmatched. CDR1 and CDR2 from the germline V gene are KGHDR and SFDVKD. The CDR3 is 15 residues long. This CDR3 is CATSDSLTGGEGQFF. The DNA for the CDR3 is TGTGCCACCAGTGATTCCTTGACAGGGGGCGAGGGGCAGTTCTTC.

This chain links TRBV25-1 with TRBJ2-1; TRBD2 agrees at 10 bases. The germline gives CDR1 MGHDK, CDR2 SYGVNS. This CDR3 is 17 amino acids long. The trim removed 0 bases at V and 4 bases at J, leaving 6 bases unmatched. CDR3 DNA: TGTGCCAGCAGTGAATACCTAAGCGGGAGGGGGTACAATGAGCAGTTCTTC. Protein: CASSEYLSGRGYNEQFF.

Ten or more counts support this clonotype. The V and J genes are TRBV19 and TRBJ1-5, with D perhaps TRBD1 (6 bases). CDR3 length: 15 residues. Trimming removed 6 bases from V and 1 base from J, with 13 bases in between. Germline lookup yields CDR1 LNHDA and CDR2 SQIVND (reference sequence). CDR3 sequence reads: CASSPRTASNQPQHF. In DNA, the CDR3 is TGTGCCAGTAGCCCACGGACAGCCAGCAATCAGCCCCAGCATTTT.

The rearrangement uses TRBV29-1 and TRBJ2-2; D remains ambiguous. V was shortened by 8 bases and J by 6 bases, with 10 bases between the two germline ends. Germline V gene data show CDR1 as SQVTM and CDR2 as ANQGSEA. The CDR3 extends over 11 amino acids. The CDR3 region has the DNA TGCAGCTCTGGGGTATCCGGGGAGCTGTTTTTT. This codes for CSSGVSGELFF.

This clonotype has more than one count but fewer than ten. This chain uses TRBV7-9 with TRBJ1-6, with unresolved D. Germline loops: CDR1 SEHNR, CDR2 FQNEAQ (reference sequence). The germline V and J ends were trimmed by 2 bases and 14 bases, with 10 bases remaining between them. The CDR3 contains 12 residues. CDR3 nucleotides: TGTGCCAGCAGCTTACAAGAAACCACCCTCCACTTT. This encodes CASSLQETTLHF.

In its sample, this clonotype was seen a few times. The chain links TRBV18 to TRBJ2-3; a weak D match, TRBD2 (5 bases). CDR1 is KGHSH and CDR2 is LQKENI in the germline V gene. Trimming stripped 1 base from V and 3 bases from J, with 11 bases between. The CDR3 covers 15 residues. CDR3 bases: TGTGCCAGCTCACCACAGGTAACGGGAACAGATACGCAGTATTTT. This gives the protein CASSPQVTGTDTQYF.